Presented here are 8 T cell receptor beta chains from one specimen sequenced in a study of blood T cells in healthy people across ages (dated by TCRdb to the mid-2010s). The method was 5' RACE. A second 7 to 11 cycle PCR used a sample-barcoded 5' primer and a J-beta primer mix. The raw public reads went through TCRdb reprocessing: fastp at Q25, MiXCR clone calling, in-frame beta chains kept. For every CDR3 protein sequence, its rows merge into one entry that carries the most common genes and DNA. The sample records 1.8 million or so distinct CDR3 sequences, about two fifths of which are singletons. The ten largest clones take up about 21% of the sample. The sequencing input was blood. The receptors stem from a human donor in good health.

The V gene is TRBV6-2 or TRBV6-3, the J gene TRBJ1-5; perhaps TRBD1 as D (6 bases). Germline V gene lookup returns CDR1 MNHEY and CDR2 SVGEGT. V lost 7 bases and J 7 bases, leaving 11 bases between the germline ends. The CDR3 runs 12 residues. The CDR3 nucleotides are TGTGCCAGCAATACAGGGTCCCAGCCCCAGCATTTT. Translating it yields CASNTGSQPQHF.

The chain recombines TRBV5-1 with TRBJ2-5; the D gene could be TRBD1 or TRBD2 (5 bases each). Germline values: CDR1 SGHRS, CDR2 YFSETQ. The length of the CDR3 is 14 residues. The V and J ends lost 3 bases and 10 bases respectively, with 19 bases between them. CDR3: CASSYLGTEIDQYF. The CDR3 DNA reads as TGCGCCAGCAGCTACCTCGGGACGGAAATAGACCAGTACTTC.

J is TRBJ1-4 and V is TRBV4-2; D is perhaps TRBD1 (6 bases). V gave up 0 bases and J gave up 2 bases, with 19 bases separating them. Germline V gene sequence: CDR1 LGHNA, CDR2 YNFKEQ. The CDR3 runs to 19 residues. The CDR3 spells CASSQEEGVVGNTNEKLFF. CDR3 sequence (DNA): TGTGCCAGCAGCCAAGAAGAGGGGGTGGTAGGCAACACTAATGAAAAACTGTTTTTT.

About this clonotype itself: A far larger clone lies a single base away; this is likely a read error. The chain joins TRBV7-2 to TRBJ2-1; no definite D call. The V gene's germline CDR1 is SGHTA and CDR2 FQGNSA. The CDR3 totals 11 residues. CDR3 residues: CASSSAYEQFF. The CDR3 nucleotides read TGTGCCAGCAGCTCGGCTTATGAACAGTTCTTC.

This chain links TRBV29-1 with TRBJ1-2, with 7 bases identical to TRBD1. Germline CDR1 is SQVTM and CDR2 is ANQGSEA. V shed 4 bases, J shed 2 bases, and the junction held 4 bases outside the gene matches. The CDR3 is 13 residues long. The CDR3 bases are TGCAGCGTTGCCCGGGACAGAAACTATGGCTACACCTTC. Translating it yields CSVARDRNYGYTF.

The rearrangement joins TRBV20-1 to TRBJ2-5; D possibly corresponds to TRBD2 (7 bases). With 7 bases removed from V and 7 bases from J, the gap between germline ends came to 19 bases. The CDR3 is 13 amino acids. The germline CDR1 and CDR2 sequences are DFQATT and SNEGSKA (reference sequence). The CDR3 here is CSGGQGLDGTQYF. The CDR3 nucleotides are TGCAGTGGGGGGCAAGGACTAGACGGGACCCAGTACTTC.

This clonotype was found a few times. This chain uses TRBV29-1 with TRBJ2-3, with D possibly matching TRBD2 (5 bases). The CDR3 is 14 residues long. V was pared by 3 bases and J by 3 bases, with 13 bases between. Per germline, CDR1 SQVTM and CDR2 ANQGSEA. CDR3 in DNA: TGCAGCGTTGAGGACCGTAGGAGGACAGATACGCAGTATTTT. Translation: CSVEDRRRTDTQYF.

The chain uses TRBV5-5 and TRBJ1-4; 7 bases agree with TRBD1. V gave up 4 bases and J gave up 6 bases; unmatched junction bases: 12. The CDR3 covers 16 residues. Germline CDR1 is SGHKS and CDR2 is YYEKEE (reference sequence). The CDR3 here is CASSPTLDRDYEKLFF. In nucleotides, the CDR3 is TGTGCCAGCAGCCCCACACTTGACAGGGACTATGAAAAACTGTTTTTT.